The clone carrying this TCR beta chain ranks as medium-sized in terms of frequency. Antigen specificity is unknown. The sequence runs out 3 residues before the end of the CDR3; the remainder is reconstructed from the germline J gene. This sample is drawn from a study of T cells in women clearing cervical HPV infection. Study in general: Donors had HPV16-related CIN3 or worse; 2 had invasive cancer.

Only in-frame clones appear in the TCRdb table, and some are missing; sequencing was by immunoSEQ multiplex PCR. The sample is made up of 40,000 to 55,000 clones, and the top ten hold 0.8% to 1% of it. General study findings and limits: TRBV6-7 abundance was lower in cases than controls (around 0.1% versus 0.15%).

V was cut by 3 bases and J by 7 bases, with 9 bases left in between. The CDR3 runs to 13 residues. Germline loops: CDR1 SNHLY, CDR2 FYNNEI. The chain joins TRBV2 to TRBJ2-2; possibly TRBD2 for D (5 bases). The sequenced sample was blood buffy coat. The clonotype originates from a woman aged 18 to 75 with a cervical HPV16 infection that either progressed to CIN3+ or cleared (not recorded which). CDR3 bases read: TGTGCCAGCAGTGATACGGGGTTCGGGGAG. Its protein product is CASSDTGFGE. In full, the CDR3 reads CASSDTGFGELFF. Filled out from reference TRBV2 and TRBJ2-2, the complete variable domain reads EPEVTQTPSHQVTQMGQEVILRCVPISNHLYFYWYRQILGQKVEFLVSFYNNEISEKSEIFDDQFSVERPDGSNFTLKIRSTKLEDSAMYFCASSDTGFGELFFGEGSRLTVL.